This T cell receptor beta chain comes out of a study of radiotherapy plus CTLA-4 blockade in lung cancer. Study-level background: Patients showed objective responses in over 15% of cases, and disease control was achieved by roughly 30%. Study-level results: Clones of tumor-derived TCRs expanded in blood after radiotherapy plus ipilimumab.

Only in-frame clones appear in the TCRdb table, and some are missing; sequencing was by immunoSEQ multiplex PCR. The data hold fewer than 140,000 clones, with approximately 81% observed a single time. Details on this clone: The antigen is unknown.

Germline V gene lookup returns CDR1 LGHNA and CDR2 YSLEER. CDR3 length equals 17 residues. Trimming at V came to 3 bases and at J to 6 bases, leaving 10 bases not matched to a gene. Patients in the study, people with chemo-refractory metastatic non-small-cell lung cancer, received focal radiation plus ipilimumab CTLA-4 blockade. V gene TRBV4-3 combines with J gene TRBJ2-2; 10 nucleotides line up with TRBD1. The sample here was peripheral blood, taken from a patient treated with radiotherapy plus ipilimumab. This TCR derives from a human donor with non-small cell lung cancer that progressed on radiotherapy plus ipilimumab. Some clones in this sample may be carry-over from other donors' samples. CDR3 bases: TGCGCCAGCAGCCAGGCCCCCGGGACAGGGGACCCCGGGGAGCTGTTTTTT. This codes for CASSQAPGTGDPGELFF.